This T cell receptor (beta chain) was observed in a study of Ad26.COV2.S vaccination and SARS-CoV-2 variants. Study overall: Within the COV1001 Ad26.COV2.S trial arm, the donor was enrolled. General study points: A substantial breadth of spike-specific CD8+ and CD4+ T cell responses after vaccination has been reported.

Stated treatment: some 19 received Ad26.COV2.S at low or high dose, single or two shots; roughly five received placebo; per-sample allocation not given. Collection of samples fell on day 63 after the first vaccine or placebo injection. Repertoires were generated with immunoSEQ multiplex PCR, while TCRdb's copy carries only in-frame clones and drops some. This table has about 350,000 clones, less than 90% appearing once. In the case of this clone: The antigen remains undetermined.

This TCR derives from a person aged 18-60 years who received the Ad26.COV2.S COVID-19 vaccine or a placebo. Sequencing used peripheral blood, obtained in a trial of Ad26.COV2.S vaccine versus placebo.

DNA of the CDR3: TGTGCCTGGGGGGGCCCGGGGGTAAGCTACACCTTC. Its translation: CAWGGPGVSYTF. J is TRBJ1-2 and V is TRBV30; maybe TRBD1 (6 bases). This CDR3 comprises 12 residues. Germline lookup yields CDR1 GTSNPN and CDR2 SVGIG (reference sequence). Trimming took off 5 bases at V and 9 bases at J, with 16 bases between the two ends.